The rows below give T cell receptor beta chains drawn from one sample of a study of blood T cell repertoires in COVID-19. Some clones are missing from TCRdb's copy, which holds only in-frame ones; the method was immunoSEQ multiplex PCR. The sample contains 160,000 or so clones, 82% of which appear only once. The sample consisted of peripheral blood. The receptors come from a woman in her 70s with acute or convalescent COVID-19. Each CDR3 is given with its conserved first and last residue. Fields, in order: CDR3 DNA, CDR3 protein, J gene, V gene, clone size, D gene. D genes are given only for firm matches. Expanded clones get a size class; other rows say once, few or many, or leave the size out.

TGTGCCAGCAGTCAAATGGCGAGGGCGGATAATAGCAATCAGCCCCAGCATTTT	CASSQMARADNSNQPQHF	TRBJ1-5	TRBV28	NA	NA
TGTGCCAGCAGTGACTACACTGAAGCTTTCTTT	CASSDYTEAFF	TRBJ1-1	TRBV2	NA	NA
TGCGCCAGCAGCCAGACAGGGGGCGCGGGCTCCCTGAGCTATGGCTACACCTTC	CASSQTGGAGSLSYGYTF	TRBJ1-2	TRBV4-3	NA	TRBD1
TGCAGCGTTGAAGATGGGGCAGGAACCTACGAGCAGTACTTC	CSVEDGAGTYEQYF	TRBJ2-7	TRBV29-1	NA	NA
TGCAGCGTTGTAGTTAGGGGAGGGGGTGAAGCTTTCTTT	CSVVVRGGGEAFF	TRBJ1-1	TRBV29-1	NA	NA
TGTGCCTGGACCAAAGTTGGGGGGACTGAAGCTTTCTTT	CAWTKVGGTEAFF	TRBJ1-1	TRBV30	NA	NA
TGCAGCGTTGAAGGCCTTCACGGGGATCGGCAGTACTTC	CSVEGLHGDRQYF	TRBJ2-7	TRBV29-1	NA	NA
TGCAGTGTCAACACTAACTATGGCTACACCTTC	CSVNTNYGYTF	TRBJ1-2	TRBV20-1	few	NA
TGTGCCAGCAGCCCCGGGGGAGATACGCAGTATTTT	CASSPGGDTQYF	TRBJ2-3	TRBV12-3/TRBV12-4	NA	NA
TGCGCCAGCAGCTTGGCTTGGCAGGGGGGAACAGATACGCAGTATTTT	CASSLAWQGGTDTQYF	TRBJ2-3	TRBV5-1	NA	NA
TGTGCCAGCAGCTCCCTGATAGCGGGAGGGGAGCAGTACTTC	CASSSLIAGGEQYF	TRBJ2-7	TRBV6-5	NA	TRBD2
TGTGCCAGTAGTTCACAGGGGGCATCAGATACGCAGTATTTT	CASSSQGASDTQYF	TRBJ2-3	TRBV19	NA	TRBD1
TGCGCCAGCAGCCGAGACAGGGTAAGGGGCACTGAAGCTTTCTTT	CASSRDRVRGTEAFF	TRBJ1-1	TRBV4-3	NA	TRBD1
TGTGCCAGTAGTATATATGGGGGTGGACAGGCAATGAACACTGAAGCTTTCTTT	CASSIYGGGQAMNTEAFF	TRBJ1-1	TRBV19	few	TRBD1
TGTGCCAGCAGTCTGCAGGGACAGGCCGTACGAGAGACCCAGTACTTC	CASSLQGQAVRETQYF	TRBJ2-5	TRBV28	NA	TRBD1